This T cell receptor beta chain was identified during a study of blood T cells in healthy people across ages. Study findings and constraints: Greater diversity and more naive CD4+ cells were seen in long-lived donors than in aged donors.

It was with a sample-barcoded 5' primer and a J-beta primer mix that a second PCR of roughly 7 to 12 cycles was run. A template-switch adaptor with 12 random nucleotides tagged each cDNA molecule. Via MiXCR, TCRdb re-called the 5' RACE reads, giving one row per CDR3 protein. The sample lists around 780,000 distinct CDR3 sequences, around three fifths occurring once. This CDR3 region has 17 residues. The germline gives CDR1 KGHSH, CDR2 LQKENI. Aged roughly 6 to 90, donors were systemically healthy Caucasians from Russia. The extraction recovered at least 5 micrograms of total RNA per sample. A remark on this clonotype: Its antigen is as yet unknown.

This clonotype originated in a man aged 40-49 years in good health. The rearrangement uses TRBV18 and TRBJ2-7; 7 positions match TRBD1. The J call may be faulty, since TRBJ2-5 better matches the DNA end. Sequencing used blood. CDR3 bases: TGTGCCAGCTCACCTATACTCGGGACAGCTCTCCGGGAGACCCAGTACTTC. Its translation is CASSPILGTALRETQYF.